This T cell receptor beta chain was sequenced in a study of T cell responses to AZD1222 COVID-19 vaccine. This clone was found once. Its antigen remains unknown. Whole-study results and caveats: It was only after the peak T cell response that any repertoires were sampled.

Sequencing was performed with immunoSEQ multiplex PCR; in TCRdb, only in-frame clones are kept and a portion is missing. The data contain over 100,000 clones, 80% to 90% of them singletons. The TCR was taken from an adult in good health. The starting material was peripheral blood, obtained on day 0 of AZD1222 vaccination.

The CDR3 is CASSHNDRGLQHF. CDR3 bases: TGTGCCAGCAGCCATAATGACAGGGGGCTCCAGCATTTT. The chain uses TRBV14 and TRBJ1-5; 10 bases agree with TRBD1. Losses at the gene ends were 3 bases for V and 12 bases for J; bases not matched to a gene: 5. CDR1 is SGHDN and CDR2 is FVKESK in the germline V gene. There are 13 residues in the CDR3.